Each of the 10 T cell receptor beta chains below was sequenced from the same sample in a study of cytomegalovirus exposure and HLA in healthy donors. The table came from immunoSEQ multiplex PCR; TCRdb's copy has only in-frame clones and leaves some out. The sample carries more than 85,000 clones, around nine tenths recorded once. Sequencing input: PBMCs. The receptors come from a woman between 18 and 29 years old in good health and CMV-seronegative.

The sample holds one count of this clone. V and J are TRBV27 and TRBJ1-1; no firm D call. The CDR3 has 13 amino acids. Per germline, CDR1 MNHEY and CDR2 SMNVEV (reference sequence). Trimming took off 6 bases at V and 5 bases at J, with 13 bases between the two ends. DNA for the CDR3: TGTGCCAGCAGCAGGTACAGTGGGACTGAAGCTTTCTTT. Translating it yields CASSRYSGTEAFF.

For the CDR3, the DNA is TGTGCCAGCAGTGAACCCCGGGGGGGCCTGGAGACCCAGTACTTC. Protein: CASSEPRGGLETQYF. This sequence joins TRBV2 and TRBJ2-5, with 8 positions matching TRBD2. Trimming at V came to 2 bases and at J to 5 bases, leaving 7 bases not matched to a gene. The CDR3 length is 15 residues. Germline V CDR1 and CDR2: SNHLY, FYNNEI.

This sequence joins TRBV30 and TRBJ2-1; 9 bases agree with TRBD1. The CDR3 loop spans 15 amino acids. The germline V gene has CDR1 GTSNPN and CDR2 SVGIG (reference sequence). V shed 2 bases and J 4 bases; nucleotides not matched to a gene: 6. CDR3 in DNA: TGTGCCTGGAGTACCGGGACAGGGATTTACAATGAGCAGTTCTTC. Its protein product is CAWSTGTGIYNEQFF.

V usage is TRBV28 and J usage is TRBJ2-1; 11 positions match TRBD2. This CDR3 has 16 residues. Germline lookup yields CDR1 MDHEN and CDR2 SYDVKM. V gave up 4 bases and J gave up 4 bases; unmatched junction bases: 6. CDR3 coding DNA: TGTGCCAGCAGTTCTATAGCGGGAGGGGGGTACAATGAGCAGTTCTTC. Protein sequence: CASSSIAGGGYNEQFF.

This clone was counted once. V and J are TRBV4-3 and TRBJ2-2; TRBD1 matches 7 bases. Per germline, CDR1 LGHNA and CDR2 YSLEER. Trimming removed 3 bases from V and 5 bases from J; junction bases left unmatched: 15. The CDR3 totals 18 residues. The CDR3 here is CASSHLPADRVVTGELFF. The CDR3 DNA follows: TGCGCCAGCAGCCATCTCCCAGCAGACAGGGTAGTAACCGGGGAGCTGTTTTTT.

This chain connects TRBV7-8 to TRBJ2-1; the match to TRBD2 covers 8 bases. Germline V CDR1 and CDR2: SGHVS, FQNEAQ. CDR3 length: 16 amino acids. Germline trimming cut 4 bases from V and 0 bases from J; bases unmatched to any gene: 5. In nucleotides, the CDR3 is TGTGCCAGCAGCTACGCGGGGGGCCCCTCCTACAATGAGCAGTTCTTC. Its protein is CASSYAGGPSYNEQFF.

This clone has only one observation. The V and J genes are TRBV7-8 and TRBJ2-3; 8 nucleotides match TRBD2. The ends lost 6 bases at V and 7 bases at J; junction bases unmatched: 3. The CDR3 is 12 residues long. The V gene's germline CDR1 is SGHVS and CDR2 FQNEAQ. This CDR3 reads CASRPGGYTQYF. The CDR3 DNA sequence: TGTGCCAGCAGGCCGGGAGGGTATACGCAGTATTTT. The complete variable domain, with remaining parts taken from reference TRBV7-8 and TRBJ2-3, reads GAGVSQSPRYKVAKRGQDVALRCDPISGHVSLFWYQQALGQGPEFLTYFQNEAQLDKSGLPSDRFFAERPEGSVSTLKIQRTQQEDSAVYLCASRPGGYTQYFGPGTRLTVL.

The chain combines TRBV5-1 with TRBJ1-6, with D possibly being TRBD1 (6 bases). The V gene lost 6 bases and the J gene lost 7 bases, with 32 bases spanning the gap. CDR1 and CDR2 (germline): SGHRS, YFSETQ. The CDR3 is made up of 20 amino acids. The CDR3 DNA follows: TGCGCCAGCACCATTTACCCGATAAAGGGGAGTACAGGGTCCAATTCACCCCTCCACTTT. This codes for CASTIYPIKGSTGSNSPLHF.

The chain links TRBV7-9 to TRBJ2-7; a weak D match, TRBD2 (6 bases). There are 14 residues in the CDR3. Germline V lookup: CDR1 SEHNR, CDR2 FQNEAQ (reference sequence). Trimming removed 3 bases from V and 0 bases from J, with 9 bases in between. Here the CDR3 reads CASSLEGSSYEQYF. Written as DNA, the CDR3 is TGTGCCAGCAGCTTGGAGGGGAGCTCCTACGAGCAGTACTTC.

The chain combines TRBV28 with TRBJ2-1; TRBD1 agrees at 8 bases. Germline assignment: CDR1 MDHEN and CDR2 SYDVKM. V shed 6 bases and J 9 bases; nucleotides not matched to a gene: 13. The CDR3 sequence is 15 residues long. CDR3 DNA: TGTGCCAGCAGACCGGGACAGGTGGTGGGGAGTGAGCAGTTCTTC. It specifies CASRPGQVVGSEQFF.